This is a list of T cell receptor beta chains from one sample in a study of T cell responses to AZD1222 COVID-19 vaccine. Measured with immunoSEQ multiplex PCR; TCRdb has only the in-frame clones, and not every one. This sample carries 80,000 to 90,000 clones, roughly nine tenths of them seen once, and the ten largest clones take around 2.2%. The sequencing here drew on peripheral blood, taken on day 0 of AZD1222 vaccination. The receptor source for this set is an adult in good health. Both conserved end residues are trimmed from each CDR3. Fields, in order: D gene, J gene, V gene, CDR3 protein. D genes are given only for firm matches.

TRBD1,TRBJ1-2,TRBV6-5,ASSSAQQGPYGYT
TRBD2,TRBJ2-5,TRBV7-2,ASSRSGGGAGETQY
.,TRBJ1-6,TRBV19,ASSISWSNSPLH
.,TRBJ2-1,TRBV5-8,ASSRRVGEQF
TRBD1,TRBJ2-5,TRBV11-3,ASSQGQGRGETQY
.,TRBJ2-5,TRBV10-2,ASSLQETQY
TRBD1,TRBJ1-6,TRBV6-5,ASSPDRGLGSPLH
.,TRBJ1-2,TRBV7-9,ASSRGLNYGYT
.,TRBJ2-5,TRBV6-4,ASSDSPDPQETQY
.,TRBJ2-3,TRBV7-8,ASSLARDGQELKNTDTQY
TRBD1,TRBJ1-2,TRBV5-5,ASSYGTGPYGYT
TRBD1,TRBJ2-6,TRBV19,ASSVQGVGSGANVLT
TRBD1,TRBJ1-2,TRBV19,ASSIARGRGGYT
.,TRBJ2-2,TRBV4-2,ASSPRQGITLDTGELF
TRBD2,TRBJ2-5,TRBV5-1,ASSLAVAGDLQETQY
.,TRBJ1-1,TRBV5-1,ASSPGGMNTEAF
.,TRBJ1-2,TRBV18,ASSPGTTVGYGYT
.,TRBJ2-1,TRBV11-3,ASSLGGYTLDGNNEQF
.,TRBJ1-1,TRBV7-8,ASSPSRAGNTEAF
.,TRBJ1-2,TRBV6-5,ASNQLGTNYGYT
.,TRBJ2-7,TRBV14,ASSQVAASQY
.,TRBJ2-5,TRBV19,ASSIGWRGNSRGRKETQY
.,TRBJ1-1,TRBV10-3,AISTGTTQEAF
TRBD2,TRBJ2-3,TRBV6-2/TRBV6-3,ASSRLAGRTDTQY
.,TRBJ2-2,TRBV5-1,ASSPPQNTGELF
TRBD1,TRBJ2-5,TRBV11-2,ASSLDRSTGRLTQY
.,TRBJ2-7,TRBV11-2,ASSPPDYEQY
.,TRBJ2-3,TRBV9,ASSVGVAQSSTDTQY
.,TRBJ2-5,TRBV6-5,ASSYGGAGSAETQY
.,TRBJ1-4,TRBV2,ASSEGGLTLTNEKLF
.,TRBJ1-2,TRBV29-1,SVLWSSTYGYT
TRBD1,TRBJ1-1,TRBV7-2,ASSLTGVLLLNTEAF